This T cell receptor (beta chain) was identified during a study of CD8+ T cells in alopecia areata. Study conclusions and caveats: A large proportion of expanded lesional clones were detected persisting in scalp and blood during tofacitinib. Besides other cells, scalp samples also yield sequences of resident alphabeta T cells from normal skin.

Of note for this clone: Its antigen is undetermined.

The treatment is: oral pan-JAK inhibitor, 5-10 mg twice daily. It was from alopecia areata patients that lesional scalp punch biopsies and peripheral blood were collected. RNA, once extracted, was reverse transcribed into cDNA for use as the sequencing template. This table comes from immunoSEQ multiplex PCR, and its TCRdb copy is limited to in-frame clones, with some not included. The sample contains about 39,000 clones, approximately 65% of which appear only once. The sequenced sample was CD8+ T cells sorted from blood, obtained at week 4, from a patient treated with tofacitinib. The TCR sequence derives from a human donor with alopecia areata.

CDR3 nucleotides: TGTGCCTGGAGTCCAGAAGGGACTAGCTGGGCCTACGAGCAGTACTTC. This encodes CAWSPEGTSWAYEQYF. The chain joins TRBV30 to TRBJ2-7; 9 bases match TRBD2. The V segment lost 2 bases and the J segment 2 bases; nucleotides outside the gene matches: 10. This CDR3 comprises 16 residues. Germline CDR1 and CDR2: GTSNPN and SVGIG (reference sequence).